The 31 T cell receptor beta chains presented below share a single source sample, sequenced in a study of shared clonotypes between healthy human individuals. The repertoire was sequenced with immunoSEQ multiplex PCR; TCRdb's copy has only in-frame clones and lacks some. The data show over a million clones, with around 78% seen just once and more than 0.5% held by the top ten. Material: memory CD4+ T cells from PBMCs. Specified subset: CD45RA-negative fraction. The receptors were sampled from a young man in good health. Some clones in this sample may be carry-over from other donors' samples.

The V gene is TRBV28, the J gene TRBJ2-3; 9 nucleotides agree with TRBD2. Germline CDR1 and CDR2: MDHEN and SYDVKM. The V and J ends lost 6 bases and 3 bases, in that order; junction bases with no gene match: 10. CDR3 size: 16 residues. CDR3 nucleotides: TGTGCCAGCAGGGAAATGGCGGGAGGGGGGACAGATACGCAGTATTTT. Its protein is CASREMAGGGTDTQYF.

The chain employs TRBV29-1 and TRBJ2-7, with TRBD2 matching over 11 bases. V gave up 3 bases and J gave up 10 bases; unmatched junction bases: 5. The CDR3 length is 12 residues. Germline-derived CDR1 and CDR2 are SQVTM and ANQGSEA. Written as DNA, the CDR3 is TGCAGCGTTGATCAGACTAGCGGGAAACAGTACTTC. It yields the protein CSVDQTSGKQYF.

The V gene is TRBV5-1, the J gene TRBJ2-1; 7 bases match TRBD2. V dropped 0 bases and J dropped 3; count of bases not matched to a gene: 3. The CDR3 is made up of 15 amino acids. Germline CDR1 is SGHRS and CDR2 is YFSETQ. CDR3 sequence reads: CASSLAPSGYNEQFF. CDR3 DNA: TGCGCCAGCAGCTTGGCCCCTAGCGGCTACAATGAGCAGTTCTTC.

This chain uses TRBV2 with TRBJ2-3, with no clear D. Per germline, CDR1 SNHLY and CDR2 FYNNEI. This CDR3 is 13 amino acids long. V was pared by 7 bases and J by 7 bases, with 15 bases between. The CDR3 protein is CASKRQPGNTQYF. The CDR3, as DNA: TGTGCCAGCAAACGGCAACCGGGTAATACGCAGTATTTT. The full variable domain, with the rest looked up from reference TRBV2 and TRBJ2-3, is EPEVTQTPSHQVTQMGQEVILRCVPISNHLYFYWYRQILGQKVEFLVSFYNNEISEKSEIFDDQFSVERPDGSNFTLKIRSTKLEDSAMYFCASKRQPGNTQYFGPGTRLTVL.

The chain couples TRBV7-2 to TRBJ2-5; 7 bases map to TRBD2. The CDR3 runs to 17 residues. Germline V gives CDR1 SGHTA, CDR2 FQGNSA. The V gene end was trimmed by 0 bases and the J gene end by 9 bases; junction bases not matched to a gene: 16. The CDR3 loop is CASSLALGLAVPGAQYF. CDR3 coding DNA: TGTGCCAGCAGCTTAGCGCTCGGGCTAGCGGTCCCTGGGGCCCAGTACTTC.

The chain uses TRBV7-2 and TRBJ1-5; D perhaps matches TRBD1 (6 bases). The germline CDR1 and CDR2 sequences are SGHTA and FQGNSA. CDR3 length equals 16 residues. V was trimmed by 4 bases and J by 1 base, leaving 14 bases between them. The CDR3 nucleotides are TGTGCCAGCAGCTCGACAGGAGGTTGGAGCAATCAGCCCCAGCATTTT. Translating gives CASSSTGGWSNQPQHF.

This clone was observed once. Other DNA sequences of this sample code for an identical CDR3. The genes are TRBV5-1 and TRBJ2-3; tentatively, D is TRBD2 (5 bases). Germline CDR1 is SGHRS and CDR2 is YFSETQ. With 0 bases removed from V and 0 bases from J, the gap between germline ends came to 11 bases. The CDR3 length is 16 residues. The CDR3 sequence: CASSLGGSSSTDTQYF. The CDR3 DNA reads as TGCGCCAGCAGCTTGGGAGGCTCTAGCAGCACAGATACGCAGTATTTT.

The chain uses TRBV28 and TRBJ2-2; D unclear. CDR1 and CDR2 from the germline V gene are MDHEN and SYDVKM. Trimming cost V 10 bases and J 5 bases, with 17 bases left between them. The CDR3 covers 14 residues. CDR3 in DNA: TGTGCCACCCAAGCCCAGTTAGGTACCGGGGAGCTGTTTTTT. As protein: CATQAQLGTGELFF. The full variable domain, rest sourced from reference TRBV28 and TRBJ2-2, is DVKVTQSSRYLVKRTGEKVFLECVQDMDHENMFWYRQDPGLGLRLIYFSYDVKMKEKGDIPEGYSVSREKKERFSLILESASTNQTSMYLCATQAQLGTGELFFGEGSRLTVL.

The chain uses TRBV11-2 and TRBJ2-4, with D possibly called TRBD1 or TRBD2 (5 bases each). The V end lost 5 bases, the J end lost 8 bases, and 13 bases lay between the germline ends. Germline V gene sequence: CDR1 SGHAT, CDR2 FQNNGV. CDR3 size: 13 residues. CDR3 sequence (DNA): TGTGCCAGCAGCCTCGCCGGGGCGGACATTCAGTACTTC. The encoded protein is CASSLAGADIQYF.

The chain links TRBV4-1 to TRBJ1-1; 9 bases agree with TRBD1. The CDR3 runs 17 residues. V was pared by 3 bases and J by 2 bases, with 10 bases of the junction left unmatched. Germline V gene data show CDR1 as MGHRA and CDR2 as YSYEKL. The CDR3 here is CASSHATGGRANTEAFF. The CDR3 DNA sequence: TGCGCCAGCAGCCATGCCACAGGGGGCAGGGCAAACACTGAAGCTTTCTTT.

This clone was seen only a few times. The J gene is TRBJ1-2, the V gene TRBV9, with unresolved D. The germline V gene encodes CDR1 SGDLS and CDR2 YYNGEE. The CDR3 has 14 amino acids. Trimming took 6 bases from V and 4 from J, leaving 16 bases between them. This CDR3 reads CASTYRSDFYGYTF. CDR3 DNA sequence: TGTGCCAGCACGTATCGCAGCGATTTCTATGGCTACACCTTC.

This chain links TRBV6-6 with TRBJ2-7, with D perhaps TRBD1 (6 bases). Trimming took off 4 bases at V and 4 bases at J, with 14 bases between the two ends. This CDR3 contains 14 residues. Germline V gives CDR1 MNHNY, CDR2 SVGAGI (reference sequence). The CDR3: CASSFSTGPYEQYF. The CDR3 nucleotides read TGTGCCAGCAGTTTCTCGACAGGACCTTACGAGCAGTACTTC.

V usage is TRBV5-6 and J usage is TRBJ2-2, with 11 bases that match TRBD1. Germline CDR1 reads SGHDT; CDR2 reads YYEEEE. This CDR3 spans 15 amino acids. V gave up 2 bases and J gave up 4 bases; unmatched junction bases: 1. In DNA form, the CDR3 reads TGTGCCAGCAGCTTTGGGACAGGGGGCACCGGGGAGCTGTTTTTT. Its translation is CASSFGTGGTGELFF.

The chain couples TRBV2 to TRBJ1-1; TRBD1 matches 10 bases. Germline lookup yields CDR1 SNHLY and CDR2 FYNNEI. The J segment lost 3 bases and the V segment lost 6 bases, leaving 4 bases of the junction unmatched. CDR3 size: 14 residues. The CDR3 reads CASRDRGRDTEAFF. CDR3 DNA: TGTGCCAGCAGGGACAGGGGGAGGGACACTGAAGCTTTCTTT.

V is TRBV6-6 and J is TRBJ2-7; 8 bases are shared with TRBD1. Germline V CDR1 and CDR2: MNHNY, SVGAGI (reference sequence). V shed 3 bases, J shed 5 bases, and the junction held 3 bases outside the gene matches. This CDR3 is built from 13 residues. CDR3 region: CASSYDRGHEQYF. CDR3 DNA sequence: TGTGCCAGCAGTTATGACAGGGGCCACGAGCAGTACTTC.

This clone appeared a few times. V and J are TRBV19 and TRBJ2-7; 11 nucleotides line up with TRBD2. The V gene's germline CDR1 is LNHDA and CDR2 SQIVND (reference sequence). V trimming: 6 bases; J trimming: 7 bases; junction bases outside the gene matches: 14. CDR3 length: 16 residues. For the CDR3, the DNA is TGTGCCAGTAGCGTGGGTCTAGCGGGAGGCGCGGGTGAGCAGTACTTC. This gives the protein CASSVGLAGGAGEQYF. Supplemented by reference TRBV19 and TRBJ2-7, the full variable domain reads DGGITQSPKYLFRKEGQNVTLSCEQNLNHDAMYWYRQDPGQGLRLIYYSQIVNDFQKGDIAEGYSVSREKKESFPLTVTSAQKNPTAFYLCASSVGLAGGAGEQYFGPGTRLTVT.

The J gene is TRBJ1-2, the V gene TRBV5-1; D remains unclear. The CDR3 spans 15 residues. The ends were cut back, 4 bases at V and 6 bases at J, with 19 bases in the middle. CDR1 is SGHRS, CDR2 YFSETQ, per germline. CDR3 sequence reads: CASSNPSGGNDGYTF. The CDR3 DNA reads as TGCGCCAGCAGCAACCCTTCTGGAGGGAACGATGGCTACACCTTC.

The V call is TRBV6-5, the J call TRBJ1-2; D is unclear. CDR1 and CDR2 from the germline V gene are MNHEY and SVGAGI. Trimming removed 6 bases from V and 6 bases from J, with 14 bases in between. The CDR3 covers 13 residues. The CDR3 DNA follows: TGTGCCAGCAGCAGAATTAAAAGTGATGGCTACACCTTC. Protein sequence: CASSRIKSDGYTF.

V gene TRBV7-9 combines with J gene TRBJ2-1; TRBD2 matches 7 bases. The CDR3 length is 15 residues. Germline assignment: CDR1 SEHNR and CDR2 FQNEAQ (reference sequence). With 2 bases clipped from V and 9 bases from J, the junction kept 10 bases outside the gene matches. Here the CDR3 reads CASSLSGGRRGEQFF. The CDR3 DNA follows: TGTGCCAGCAGCTTAAGTGGCGGGAGACGGGGTGAGCAGTTCTTC.

This chain joins TRBV27 and TRBJ2-1; 11 bases align to TRBD2. The CDR3 totals 16 residues. The V segment lost 6 bases and the J segment 1 base; nucleotides outside the gene matches: 5. The germline V gene encodes CDR1 MNHEY and CDR2 SMNVEV (reference sequence). The CDR3 DNA follows: TGTGCCAGCAGGGGGACTAGCGGTCCTTCCTACAATGAGCAGTTCTTC. Translation gives CASRGTSGPSYNEQFF.

The CDR3 loop reads CASSSQSPGSGNTIYF. The CDR3 DNA is TGTGCCAGCAGCTCGCAAAGCCCGGGCTCTGGAAACACCATATATTTT. V is TRBV7-9 and J is TRBJ1-3; no clear D gene. The length of the CDR3 is 16 residues. CDR1 is SEHNR, CDR2 FQNEAQ, per germline (reference sequence). Between the trimmed V and J ends, which lost 4 bases and 0 bases, there was a span of 13 bases.

J is TRBJ2-2 and V is TRBV29-1; 8 nucleotides match TRBD1. This CDR3 is 14 amino acids long. The V segment lost 7 bases and the J segment 0 bases; nucleotides outside the gene matches: 4. Per germline, CDR1 SQVTM and CDR2 ANQGSEA. For the CDR3, the DNA is TGCAGCGCAAGACAGGGGACGAACACCGGGGAGCTGTTTTTT. This codes for CSARQGTNTGELFF.

The V gene is TRBV7-9, the J gene TRBJ2-1, with unresolved D. Germline V CDR1 and CDR2: SEHNR, FQNEAQ (reference sequence). The CDR3 consists of 12 residues. Trimming shortened V by 1 base and J by 10 bases, and 8 bases separated the two germline ends. The CDR3 nucleotides are TGTGCCAGCAGCTTAGACCGATCAGAGCAGTTCTTC. As protein: CASSLDRSEQFF.

The chain joins TRBV15 to TRBJ2-3; 10 positions match TRBD2. The V and J ends lost 0 bases and 6 bases, in that order; junction bases with no gene match: 3. CDR1 LNHNV and CDR2 YYDKDF come from the germline V gene (reference sequence). The CDR3 has 15 residues. The CDR3 DNA is TGTGCCACCAGCAGAGAGCCTAGCGGGAGTGATACGCAGTATTTT. Protein product: CATSREPSGSDTQYF.

This sequence joins TRBV11-2 and TRBJ2-7; a weak D match, TRBD1 (5 bases). Looked up from germline, CDR1 is SGHAT and CDR2 is FQNNGV. The CDR3 length is 12 residues. The germline V and J ends were trimmed by 5 bases and 3 bases, with 8 bases remaining between them. This CDR3 reads CASSHQGYEQYF. Here the CDR3 DNA reads TGTGCCAGCAGCCATCAGGGCTACGAGCAGTACTTC. Using reference TRBV11-2 and TRBJ2-7 for the parts outside the CDR3, the full variable domain is EAGVAQSPRYKIIEKRQSVAFWCNPISGHATLYWYQQILGQGPKLLIQFQNNGVVDDSQLPKDRFSAERLKGVDSTLKIQPAKLEDSAVYLCASSHQGYEQYFGPGTRLTVT.

This sequence joins TRBV5-4 and TRBJ2-2; weak D call: TRBD2 (6 bases). CDR3 length: 16 amino acids. V was shortened by 0 bases and J by 0 bases, with 9 bases between the two germline ends. Germline assignment: CDR1 SGHNT and CDR2 YYREEE (reference sequence). The CDR3 spells CASSLAAGANTGELFF. DNA of the CDR3: TGTGCCAGCAGCTTGGCAGCGGGCGCGAACACCGGGGAGCTGTTTTTT. The full variable domain, its missing parts supplied by reference TRBV5-4 and TRBJ2-2, is ETGVTQSPTHLIKTRGQQVTLRCSSQSGHNTVSWYQQALGQGPQFIFQYYREEENGRGNFPPRFSGLQFPNYSSELNVNALELDDSALYLCASSLAAGANTGELFFGEGSRLTVL.

This clone came up once. J is TRBJ2-1 and V is TRBV27, with D hard to call. The CDR3 runs to 12 residues. Between the trimmed V and J ends, which lost 4 bases and 16 bases, there was a span of 17 bases. Germline CDR1 reads MNHEY; CDR2 reads SMNVEV (reference sequence). The chain's CDR3 is CASSSRTARVFF. The CDR3 DNA follows: TGTGCCAGCAGTTCCCGGACGGCACGGGTTTTCTTC.

In this sample, this clone turned up a few times. Other nucleotide sequences from this sample produce the same CDR3. This chain connects TRBV20-1 to TRBJ2-1; 7 nucleotides agree with TRBD2. Germline V gene data show CDR1 as DFQATT and CDR2 as SNEGSKA (reference sequence). Germline trimming cut 5 bases from V and 10 bases from J; bases unmatched to any gene: 5. The CDR3 sequence is 11 residues long. CDR3 sequence: CSAALAEEQFF. The CDR3, as DNA: TGCAGTGCTGCTCTAGCGGAAGAGCAGTTCTTC.

This rearrangement joins TRBV7-8 to TRBJ2-7; D is possibly TRBD2 (6 bases). The length of the CDR3 is 16 residues. V lost 1 base and J 2 bases, leaving 15 bases between the germline ends. CDR1 is SGHVS, CDR2 FQNEAQ, per germline. CDR3 region: CASSLVGGLVPYEQYF. The CDR3 nucleotides are TGTGCCAGCAGCTTAGTCGGGGGATTAGTCCCCTACGAGCAGTACTTC.

This chain links TRBV7-9 with TRBJ2-7; no definite D call. The CDR3 covers 13 residues. CDR1 and CDR2 (germline): SEHNR, FQNEAQ (reference sequence). Deletions cut 3 bases from V and 3 bases from J, with 9 bases between. The DNA for the CDR3 is TGTGCCAGCAGCTTTAGGCAGAACTACGAGCAGTACTTC. Translated: CASSFRQNYEQYF.

The chain recombines TRBV4-3 with TRBJ1-3, with TRBD1 matching 7 bases. The CDR3 is 17 amino acids. CDR1 is LGHNA, CDR2 YSLEER, per germline. Germline trimming cut 1 base from V and 0 bases from J; bases unmatched to any gene: 6. The CDR3 here is CASSQAQGYFSGNTIYF. The CDR3 bases are TGCGCCAGCAGCCAAGCACAGGGGTACTTCTCTGGAAACACCATATATTTT.